This T cell receptor (beta chain) was documented in a study of blood T cell repertoires in COVID-19. CDR1 and CDR2 (germline): SGHDT, YYEEEE. This CDR3 is 13 amino acids long. The ends were cut back, 4 bases at V and 7 bases at J, with 11 bases in the middle. This clone is a singleton in its sample. Assay used: immunoSEQ multiplex PCR; TCRdb lists only in-frame clones, some missing. The repertoire includes about 52,000 clones, approximately 83% of them detected once, and 11% sits in the top ten. Sequencing was carried out using peripheral blood. The rearrangement joins TRBV5-6 to TRBJ2-2, with a weak D call TRBD2 (6 bases). This clonotype was obtained from a man older than 75 with COVID-19, enrolled during active disease. CDR3 sequence reads: CASSDRENGELFF. CDR3 in DNA: TGTGCCAGCAGCGACCGGGAGAACGGGGAGCTGTTTTTT. Looking up the rest from reference TRBV5-6 and TRBJ2-2 gives the full variable domain: DAGVTQSPTHLIKTRGQQVTLRCSPKSGHDTVSWYQQALGQGPQFIFQYYEEEERQRGNFPDRFSGHQFPNYSSELNVNALLLGDSALYLCASSDRENGELFFGEGSRLTVL.